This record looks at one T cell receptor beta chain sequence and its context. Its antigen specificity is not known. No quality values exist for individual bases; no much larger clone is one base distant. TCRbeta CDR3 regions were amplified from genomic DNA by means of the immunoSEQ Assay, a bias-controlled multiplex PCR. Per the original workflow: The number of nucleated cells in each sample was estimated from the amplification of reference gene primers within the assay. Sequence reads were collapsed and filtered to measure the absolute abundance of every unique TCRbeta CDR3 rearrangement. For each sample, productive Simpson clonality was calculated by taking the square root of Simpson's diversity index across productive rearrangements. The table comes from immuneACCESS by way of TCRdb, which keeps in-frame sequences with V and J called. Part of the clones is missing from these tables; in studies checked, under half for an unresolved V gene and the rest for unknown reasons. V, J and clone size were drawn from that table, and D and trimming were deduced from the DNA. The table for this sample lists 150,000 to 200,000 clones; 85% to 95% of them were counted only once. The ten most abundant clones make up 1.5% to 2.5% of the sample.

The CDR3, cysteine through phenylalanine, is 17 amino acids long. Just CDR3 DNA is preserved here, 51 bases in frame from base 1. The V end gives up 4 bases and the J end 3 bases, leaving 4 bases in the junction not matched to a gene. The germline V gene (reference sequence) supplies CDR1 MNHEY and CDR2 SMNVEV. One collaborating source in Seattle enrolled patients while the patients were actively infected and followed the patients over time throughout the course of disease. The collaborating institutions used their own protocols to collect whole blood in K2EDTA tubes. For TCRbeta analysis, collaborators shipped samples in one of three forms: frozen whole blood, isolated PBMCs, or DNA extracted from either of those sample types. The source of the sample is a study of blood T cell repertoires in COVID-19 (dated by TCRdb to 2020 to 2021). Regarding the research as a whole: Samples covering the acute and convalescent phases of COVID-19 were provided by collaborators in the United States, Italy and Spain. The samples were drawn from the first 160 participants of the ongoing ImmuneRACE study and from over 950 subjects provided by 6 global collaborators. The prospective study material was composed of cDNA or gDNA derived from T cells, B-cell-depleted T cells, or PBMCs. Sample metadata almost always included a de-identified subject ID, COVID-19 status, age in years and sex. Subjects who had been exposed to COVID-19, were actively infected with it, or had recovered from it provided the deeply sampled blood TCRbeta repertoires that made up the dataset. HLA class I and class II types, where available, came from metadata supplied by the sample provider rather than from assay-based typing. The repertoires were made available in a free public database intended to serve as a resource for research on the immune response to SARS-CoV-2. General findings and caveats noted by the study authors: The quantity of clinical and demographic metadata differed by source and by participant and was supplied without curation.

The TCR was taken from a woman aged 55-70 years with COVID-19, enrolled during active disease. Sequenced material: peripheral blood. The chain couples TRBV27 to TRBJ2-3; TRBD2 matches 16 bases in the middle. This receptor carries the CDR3 CASSSPGLAGGTDTQYF. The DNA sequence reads TGTGCCAGCAGTTCCCCGGGACTAGCGGGGGGGACAGATACGCAGTATTTT.